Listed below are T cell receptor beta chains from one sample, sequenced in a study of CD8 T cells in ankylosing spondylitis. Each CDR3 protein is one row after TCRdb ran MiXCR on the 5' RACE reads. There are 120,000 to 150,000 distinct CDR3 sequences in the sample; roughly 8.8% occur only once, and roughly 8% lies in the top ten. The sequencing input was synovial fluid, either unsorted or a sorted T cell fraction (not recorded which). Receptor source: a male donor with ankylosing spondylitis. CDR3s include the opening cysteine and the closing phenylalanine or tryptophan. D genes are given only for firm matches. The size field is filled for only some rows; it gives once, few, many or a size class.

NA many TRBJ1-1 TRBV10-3 TGTGCCATCAGTGATGGTGGCAGAAGATTCACTGAAGCTTTCTTT CAISDGGRRFTEAFF
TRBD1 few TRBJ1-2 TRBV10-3 TGTGCCATCAGGGGGACAGCCGTCTATGGCTACACCTTC CAIRGTAVYGYTF
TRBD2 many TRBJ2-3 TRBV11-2 TGTGCCAGCAGCTTAGTAGACGGGAGGGAAGATACGCAGTATTTT CASSLVDGREDTQYF
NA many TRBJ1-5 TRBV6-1 TGTGCCAGCAGAACCCCCCTCTTCTATCAGCCCCAGCATTTT CASRTPLFYQPQHF
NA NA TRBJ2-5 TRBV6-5 TGTGCCAGCAGTTACCCGGCAGGGGCGGGGGAGACCCAGTACTTC CASSYPAGAGETQYF
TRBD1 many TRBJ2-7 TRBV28 TGTGCCAGCAGTCCTATCGACAGGGGCCACTCCTACGAGCAGTACTTC CASSPIDRGHSYEQYF
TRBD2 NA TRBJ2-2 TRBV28 TGTGCCAGCGGTCCCCGGCGGGAGGGGTGGGAGCTGTTTTTT CASGPRREGWELFF
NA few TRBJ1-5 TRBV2 TGTGCCAGCAGTGGACAGTCTGAAAATCAGCCCCAGCATTTT CASSGQSENQPQHF
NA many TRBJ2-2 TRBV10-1 TGCGCCAGCAGTGCGACCCTGAAAGGGGAGCTGTTTTTT CASSATLKGELFF
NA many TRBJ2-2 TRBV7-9 TGTGCCAGCAGCTTCCCCCTGACAGGTCCGAACACCGGGGAGCTGTTTTTT CASSFPLTGPNTGELFF
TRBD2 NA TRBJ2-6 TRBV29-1 TGCAGCGTTATGGCGGGGGGTGGGGCCAACGTCCTGACTTTC CSVMAGGGANVLTF
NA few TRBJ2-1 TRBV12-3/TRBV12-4 TGTGCCAGCAGTTTAGTGGTGGGTGGCCATGAGCAGTTCTTC CASSLVVGGHEQFF
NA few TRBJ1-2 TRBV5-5 TGTGCCAGCAGCCTGGGTGGCTATAACTATGGCTACACCTTC CASSLGGYNYGYTF